This T cell receptor beta chain was observed in a study of response to subunit inactivated influenza vaccine. This clonotype was seen a handful of times. Its antigen is undetermined. TCRdb redid the calling of the RT-PCR reads with MiXCR, one entry per CDR3 protein. The data contain some 500,000 distinct CDR3 sequences, about 17% of them singletons. V lost 3 bases, J lost 2 bases, and 9 bases lay in between. This CDR3 spans 14 amino acids. Points from the study as a whole: The authors proposed limited new T cell recruitment per seasonal influenza vaccination.

The chain carries TRBV12-3 or TRBV12-4 and TRBJ2-3, with D perhaps matching TRBD1 (6 bases). The input for sequencing was CD4+ T cells sorted from PBMCs, taken around 25 months after vaccination. The source is a man aged 50 to 69 who received an inactivated influenza vaccine. CDR3 nucleotide sequence: TGTGCCAGCAGTTTCGGACAGTTCACAGATACGCAGTATTTT. Protein product: CASSFGQFTDTQYF.